This T cell receptor (beta chain) was identified in a study of identical twins. Overall study findings and caveats: Weaker excess twin sharing was observed in beta out-of-frame sequences.

Everyone who gave samples was a healthy Caucasian. Via MiXCR, TCRdb re-called the 5' RACE reads, giving one row per CDR3 protein. The data contain a few hundred thousand distinct CDR3 sequences, 14% of them seen just once; the ten biggest clones take up more than 0.8%. CDR1 and CDR2 from the germline V gene are MDHEN and SYDVKM. CDR3 length: 15 amino acids. A word on this clonotype: Its target is not known. A read error may account for a junction end that differs from germline.

The same data also contributed to another study, on yellow fever vaccine responses in identical twins.

Sequenced input: CD4+ T cells sorted from blood. J is TRBJ2-7 and V is TRBV28, with 8 bases matching TRBD1. The TCR sequence derives from a woman aged 18-35 years in good health. CDR3 nucleotide sequence: TGTGCCAGCAGTTTATACGACAGGACAGGGCCGTCCTTGGACTTC. Protein sequence: CASSLYDRTGPSLDF.